The 25 T cell receptor beta chains below all came from one sample that was sequenced in a study of cytomegalovirus exposure and HLA in healthy donors (dated by TCRdb to about 2017). The protocol used for the library was the immunoSEQ multiplex PCR assay. The multiplex PCR relied on a mix of 60 forward primers for TCR Vbeta segments and 13 reverse primers for TCR Jbeta segments. Held by TCRdb, this immuneACCESS table contains in-frame sequences only and omits some clones. Under half of the omission traces to an unresolved V gene where checked; the cause of the rest is unknown. In this sample the table shows some 150,000 clones, over 65% of which occur a single time. The top ten clonotypes cover around 3% of the sample. Sequences were obtained from PBMCs. The receptor set was obtained from a middle-aged man in good health and CMV-seropositive.

This clone showed up just once. The chain uses TRBV19 and TRBJ1-2; TRBD1 matches 7 bases. Losses at the gene ends were 10 bases for V and 2 bases for J; bases not matched to a gene: 4. Germline assignment: CDR1 LNHDA and CDR2 SQIVND (reference sequence). The CDR3 contains 12 residues. In DNA, the CDR3 is TGTGCCACGGACAGGCCCAACTATGGCTACACCTTC. Amino acids: CATDRPNYGYTF.

Of note for this clone: The same CDR3 also results from other DNA sequences found in this sample. This chain joins TRBV18 and TRBJ1-2, with 8 bases aligning to TRBD1. The CDR3 is 13 amino acids. The junction had 2 bases not matched to a gene; V was cut back by 5 bases and J by 3 bases. The germline V gene encodes CDR1 KGHSH and CDR2 LQKENI. DNA for the CDR3: TGTGCCAGCTCATCACAGGGGGACTATGGCTACACCTTC. It codes for CASSSQGDYGYTF.

V gene TRBV7-9 combines with J gene TRBJ2-7, with D maybe TRBD1 (7 bases). Germline assignment: CDR1 SEHNR and CDR2 FQNEAQ (reference sequence). The CDR3 is 15 residues long. Trimming stripped 5 bases from V and 6 bases from J, with 20 bases between. CDR3 protein: CASSRRDSPGVEQYF. The DNA for the CDR3 is TGTGCCAGCAGCCGCCGGGACAGCCCGGGGGTCGAGCAGTACTTC.

This rearrangement joins TRBV6-5 to TRBJ1-5; D is unclear. V shed 0 bases and J shed 3 bases, with 9 bases lying between them. Germline V CDR1 and CDR2: MNHEY, SVGAGI. The CDR3 has 15 residues. CDR3 sequence: CASSYSPGPNQPQHF. The CDR3 region has the DNA TGTGCCAGCAGTTACTCTCCAGGCCCCAATCAGCCCCAGCATTTT.

The chain carries TRBV28 and TRBJ2-7; TRBD1 agrees at 8 bases. Germline V CDR1 and CDR2: MDHEN, SYDVKM. CDR3 length equals 19 residues. The V segment lost 5 bases and the J segment 0 bases; nucleotides outside the gene matches: 18. CDR3 sequence: CASSPGTGFFFKSSYEQYF. The CDR3 coding sequence is TGTGCCAGCAGTCCGGGGACAGGTTTCTTCTTCAAAAGCTCCTACGAGCAGTACTTC. The full variable domain, rest sourced from reference TRBV28 and TRBJ2-7, is DVKVTQSSRYLVKRTGEKVFLECVQDMDHENMFWYRQDPGLGLRLIYFSYDVKMKEKGDIPEGYSVSREKKERFSLILESASTNQTSMYLCASSPGTGFFFKSSYEQYFGPGTRLTVT.

Concerning this clone: Germline is not matched at one junction end, which may reflect a read error. This chain links TRBV7-9 with TRBJ1-1; 8 positions agree with TRBD1. CDR3 length: 14 residues. Germline CDR1 and CDR2: SEHNR and FQNEAQ (reference sequence). CDR3: CSSSLGQVNTEAFF. CDR3 nucleotides: TGTTCCAGCAGCTTGGGACAGGTAAACACTGAAGCTTTCTTT.

The gene calls are TRBV4-3 and TRBJ2-5; D gene unclear. The DNA end is more similar to TRBJ2-7, so the J call may be wrong. Germline lookup yields CDR1 LGHNA and CDR2 YSLEER. The CDR3 length is 15 residues. CDR3 residues: CASSQDRALPIEQYF. CDR3 coding DNA: TGCGCCAGCAGCCAAGATCGTGCACTTCCGATCGAGCAGTACTTC.

The rearrangement uses TRBV9 and TRBJ2-2; D possibly corresponds to TRBD2 (6 bases). The CDR3 spans 15 residues. Germline CDR1 reads SGDLS; CDR2 reads YYNGEE. Trimming cost V 5 bases and J 5 bases, with 16 bases left between them. The CDR3 reads CASSRVSGKTGELFF. CDR3 sequence (DNA): TGTGCCAGCAGTCGGGTTAGCGGTAAAACCGGGGAGCTGTTTTTT.

V gene TRBV7-9 combines with J gene TRBJ2-3, with a weak D call TRBD1 (5 bases). CDR1 is SEHNR and CDR2 is FQNEAQ in the germline V gene (reference sequence). The CDR3 is 16 amino acids. Trimming shortened V by 5 bases and J by 0 bases, and 15 bases separated the two germline ends. The DNA of the CDR3 is TGTGCCAGCAGCCCCGACAGTCTCTCTAGCACAGATACGCAGTATTTT. This codes for CASSPDSLSSTDTQYF.

This clone was observed a handful of times. The chain employs TRBV9 and TRBJ2-3; the match to TRBD2 covers 10 bases. The CDR3 length is 15 residues. Unmatched junction bases numbered 4, after V lost 3 bases and J lost 3 bases. Germline lookup yields CDR1 SGDLS and CDR2 YYNGEE. CDR3 loop: CASSEREGKTDTQYF. CDR3 in DNA: TGTGCCAGCAGCGAGCGGGAGGGCAAAACAGATACGCAGTATTTT.

The chain links TRBV6-1 to TRBJ2-7, with 10 bases that match TRBD2. This CDR3 has 15 amino acids. The germline CDR1 and CDR2 sequences are MNHNS and SASEGT. Unmatched junction bases numbered 3, after V lost 2 bases and J lost 2 bases. The CDR3: CASSEPGTSAYEQYF. The CDR3 DNA reads as TGTGCCAGCAGTGAACCTGGGACTAGCGCCTACGAGCAGTACTTC.

This clone showed up just a few times. The V gene is TRBV6-1, the J gene TRBJ1-1, with TRBD1 matching over 7 bases. Per germline, CDR1 MNHNS and CDR2 SASEGT. V was pared by 7 bases and J by 0 bases, with 8 bases of the junction left unmatched. CDR3 length: 15 residues. CDR3 DNA: TGTGCCAGCACCAGCCCGGGACAGTTGAACACTGAAGCTTTCTTT. Translated: CASTSPGQLNTEAFF.

The chain joins TRBV28 to TRBJ1-1; 7 positions match TRBD1. The CDR3 is 15 amino acids. Unmatched junction bases numbered 8, after V lost 2 bases and J lost 5 bases. Per the germline V gene, CDR1 is MDHEN and CDR2 is SYDVKM. The DNA of the CDR3 is TGTGCCAGCAGTTTACGGGAAGCAGGGGGAACTGAAGCTTTCTTT. Translation: CASSLREAGGTEAFF.

About this clone: Its ends do not fully match the called genes, so a read error is possible. The chain is built from TRBV7-9 and TRBJ2-1; TRBD2 agrees at 15 bases. The V gene's germline CDR1 is SEHNR and CDR2 FQNEAQ (reference sequence). The CDR3 covers 18 residues. The CDR3 spells CASSLGLAGGSFYNEQFF. The CDR3 DNA sequence: TGTGCCAGCAGTTTAGGACTAGCGGGAGGGTCCTTCTACAATGAGCAGTTCTTC.

This chain joins TRBV5-6 and TRBJ2-7, with 7 bases matching TRBD1. This CDR3 has 14 amino acids. The germline V gene has CDR1 SGHDT and CDR2 YYEEEE. V lost 5 bases to trimming and J lost 0 bases; unmatched junction nucleotides: 5. The CDR3 DNA reads as TGTGCCAGCAGGATGACAGGGAGCTCCTACGAGCAGTACTTC. It is translated as CASRMTGSSYEQYF.

This clone was seen more than once but under ten times. This rearrangement joins TRBV11-1 to TRBJ2-7, with unresolved D. The CDR3 is made up of 14 amino acids. Germline CDR1 SGHAT, CDR2 FQDESV (reference sequence). Trimming removed 2 bases at V and 3 bases at J, with 11 bases between. In DNA form, the CDR3 reads TGTGCCAGCAGCTTAACCCGGTATGTCTACGAGCAGTACTTC. It is translated as CASSLTRYVYEQYF. Full variable domain (missing parts from reference TRBV11-1 and TRBJ2-7): EAEVAQSPRYKITEKSQAVAFWCDPISGHATLYWYRQILGQGPELLVQFQDESVVDDSQLPKDRFSAERLKGVDSTLKIQPAELGDSAMYLCASSLTRYVYEQYFGPGTRLTVT.

This rearrangement joins TRBV4-2 to TRBJ2-3; 9 bases align to TRBD2. The V gene's germline CDR1 is LGHNA and CDR2 YNFKEQ. This CDR3 region has 16 residues. Trimming removed 3 bases from V and 2 bases from J; junction bases left unmatched: 6. The CDR3 here is CASSQTSGSDTDTQYF. CDR3 DNA: TGTGCCAGCAGCCAGACTAGCGGCTCAGACACAGATACGCAGTATTTT.

The rearrangement uses TRBV6-1 and TRBJ2-3, with D perhaps TRBD2 (6 bases). This CDR3 comprises 15 residues. V shed 1 base and J shed 4 bases, with 12 bases lying between them. Germline CDR1 and CDR2: MNHNS and SASEGT. CDR3 in DNA: TGTGCCAGCAGTGAAGTACAGGAGGGGCCAGATACGCAGTATTTT. It is translated as CASSEVQEGPDTQYF.

The genes are TRBV15 and TRBJ2-3; 11 nucleotides align to TRBD2. With V trimmed by 6 bases and J by 7 bases, 3 bases remained unmatched. Germline values: CDR1 LNHNV, CDR2 YYDKDF (reference sequence). CDR3 length: 13 residues. This chain's CDR3 is CATRTSGINTQYF. Here the CDR3 DNA reads TGTGCCACCAGGACTAGCGGGATTAATACGCAGTATTTT.

The chain uses TRBV6-5 and TRBJ2-1, with D unclear. The CDR3 sequence is 14 residues long. Between the trimmed V and J ends, which lost 0 bases and 4 bases, there was a span of 7 bases. Germline CDR1 and CDR2: MNHEY and SVGAGI. The CDR3 DNA reads TGTGCCAGCAGTTACTCGGTCAGATACAATGAGCAGTTCTTC. Its protein is CASSYSVRYNEQFF.

As DNA, the CDR3 is TGTGCCATCAGTGACGGGGGCACTGAAGCTTTCTTT. This translates into CAISDGGTEAFF. V is TRBV10-3 and J is TRBJ1-1; TRBD1 is a possible D gene (5 bases). Germline lookup yields CDR1 ENHRY and CDR2 SYGVKD. V was trimmed by 3 bases and J by 4 bases, leaving 6 bases between them. This CDR3 contains 12 residues.

The genes are TRBV5-4 and TRBJ2-1; D is ambiguous. Germline CDR1 SGHNT, CDR2 YYREEE (reference sequence). The CDR3 has 14 residues. With 4 bases removed from V and 1 base from J, the gap between germline ends came to 9 bases. The CDR3 DNA reads TGTGCCAGCAGCCGCGGTAGTTCCTACAATGAGCAGTTCTTC. It yields the protein CASSRGSSYNEQFF.

Turning to this clone: Different DNA sequences within this sample yield the same CDR3. The chain has TRBV6-4 and TRBJ2-2, with 10 bases that match TRBD2. From germline, CDR1 is MRHNA and CDR2 SNTAGT. V trimming: 2 bases; J trimming: 5 bases; junction bases outside the gene matches: 11. This CDR3 spans 18 amino acids. CDR3 protein: CASSDLRRLAGETGELFF. The DNA of the CDR3 is TGTGCCAGCAGTGACCTCCGGCGGCTAGCGGGAGAAACCGGGGAGCTGTTTTTT.

The V call is TRBV5-1, the J call TRBJ2-5; TRBD1 is a possible D gene (5 bases). The CDR3 is 15 residues long. From germline, CDR1 is SGHRS and CDR2 YFSETQ. Trimming left V 5 bases short and J 5 bases short, with 19 bases between. DNA of the CDR3: TGCGCCAGCAGTTGGTCGGACACAAAGGTGGAGACCCAGTACTTC. Protein product: CASSWSDTKVETQYF. The full variable domain, completed using reference TRBV5-1 and TRBJ2-5, is KAGVTQTPRYLIKTRGQQVTLSCSPISGHRSVSWYQQTPGQGLQFLFEYFSETQRNKGNFPGRFSGRQFSNSRSEMNVSTLELGDSALYLCASSWSDTKVETQYFGPGTRLLVL.

The chain has TRBV6-1 and TRBJ2-7; 7 positions agree with TRBD1. Germline V gene lookup returns CDR1 MNHNS and CDR2 SASEGT. The CDR3 consists of 13 residues. V shed 7 bases and J 0 bases; nucleotides not matched to a gene: 3. DNA of the CDR3: TGTGCCAGCACCCGACAGGGCTCCTACGAGCAGTACTTC. This encodes CASTRQGSYEQYF.